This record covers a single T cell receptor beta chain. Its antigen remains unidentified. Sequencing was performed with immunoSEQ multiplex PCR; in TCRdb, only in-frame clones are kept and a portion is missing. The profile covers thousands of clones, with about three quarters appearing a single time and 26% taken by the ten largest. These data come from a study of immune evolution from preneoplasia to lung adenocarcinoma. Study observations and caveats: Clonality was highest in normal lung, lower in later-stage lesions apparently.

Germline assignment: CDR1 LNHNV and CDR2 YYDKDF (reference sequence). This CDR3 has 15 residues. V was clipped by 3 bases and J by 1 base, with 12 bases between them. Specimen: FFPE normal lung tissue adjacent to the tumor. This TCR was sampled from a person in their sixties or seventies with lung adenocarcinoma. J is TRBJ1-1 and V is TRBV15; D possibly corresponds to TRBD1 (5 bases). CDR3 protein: CATSRARGPNTEAFF. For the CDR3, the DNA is TGTGCCACCAGCAGGGCTAGGGGCCCGAACACTGAAGCTTTCTTT.